Each of the 11 T cell receptor beta chains below was sequenced from the same sample in a study of T cells in localized non-small cell lung cancer. Generated by immunoSEQ multiplex PCR, the TCRdb table keeps only in-frame clones and is missing some. The sample records roughly 16,000 clones, roughly 90% being singletons. This specimen was peripheral blood, taken before any cancer treatment. Source of these receptors: a male donor older than 55 with stage II squamous cell lung carcinoma.

V is TRBV27 and J is TRBJ1-1; D is perhaps TRBD1 (5 bases). The CDR3 runs 14 residues. The V end lost 3 bases, the J end lost 1 base, and 9 bases lay between the germline ends. Germline V gene lookup returns CDR1 MNHEY and CDR2 SMNVEV (reference sequence). The CDR3 DNA is TGTGCCAGCAGTTTGAGGCAGGGGAACACTGAAGCTTTCTTT. Its protein product is CASSLRQGNTEAFF.

J is TRBJ2-3 and V is TRBV5-3; D tentatively reads TRBD1 or TRBD2 (5 bases each). TRBV5-3 has ORF status, its function being uncertain. CDR3 size: 17 residues. The V and J ends lost 4 bases and 2 bases respectively, with 20 bases between them. The CDR3: CARSPRKGPANTDTQYF. In DNA, the CDR3 is TGTGCCAGAAGCCCGCGCAAGGGACCCGCGAACACAGATACGCAGTATTTT.

V gene TRBV5-6 combines with J gene TRBJ2-5; TRBD2 matches at 7 bases. The CDR3 is 14 residues long. CDR1 and CDR2 (germline): SGHDT, YYEEEE. Trimming at V came to 0 bases and at J to 2 bases, leaving 1 base not matched to a gene. CDR3 bases: TGTGCCAGCAGCTTGGACGGGAGGCAAGAGACCCAGTACTTC. Translated: CASSLDGRQETQYF. Variable domain in full (rest from reference TRBV5-6 and TRBJ2-5): DAGVTQSPTHLIKTRGQQVTLRCSPKSGHDTVSWYQQALGQGPQFIFQYYEEEERQRGNFPDRFSGHQFPNYSSELNVNALLLGDSALYLCASSLDGRQETQYFGPGTRLLVL.

The chain links TRBV5-1 to TRBJ2-5, with D hard to call. The CDR3 is 14 residues long. Germline V gene data show CDR1 as SGHRS and CDR2 as YFSETQ. Trimming removed 0 bases from V and 1 base from J, with 7 bases in between. This CDR3 reads CASSLAGSQETQYF. CDR3 DNA: TGCGCCAGCAGCTTGGCAGGCAGCCAAGAGACCCAGTACTTC.

The J gene is TRBJ2-1, the V gene TRBV19, with TRBD2 matching 11 bases. Trimming cost V 4 bases and J 6 bases; bases outside gene matches: 8. The CDR3 loop spans 16 amino acids. Looked up from germline, CDR1 is LNHDA and CDR2 is SQIVND (reference sequence). Here the CDR3 DNA reads TGTGCCAGTAGTACCTTTCCGGGACTAGCGGCCAATGAGCAGTTCTTC. Translated: CASSTFPGLAANEQFF.

This clone was seen only once. This chain connects TRBV6-5 to TRBJ2-3, with 12 bases fitting TRBD2. The V gene's germline CDR1 is MNHEY and CDR2 SVGAGI. CDR3 length: 15 residues. J gave up 6 bases and V 2 bases, and 3 bases lay outside the gene matches. The CDR3 loop is CASSYETSGGDTQYF. In DNA, the CDR3 is TGTGCCAGCAGTTACGAAACTAGCGGGGGGGATACGCAGTATTTT.

The chain combines TRBV6-6 with TRBJ1-5; D is possibly TRBD1 (5 bases). Trimming pared 7 bases from V and 4 bases from J, leaving 14 bases between. There are 14 residues in the CDR3. CDR1 is MNHNY and CDR2 is SVGAGI in the germline V gene (reference sequence). Here the CDR3 DNA reads TGTGCCAGCATAAAGAGGGAGGGGAATCAGCCCCAGCATTTT. Translating it yields CASIKREGNQPQHF.

The chain uses TRBV5-6 and TRBJ1-4; 8 bases match TRBD1. The V gene end was trimmed by 1 base and the J gene end by 10 bases; junction bases not matched to a gene: 9. Germline loops: CDR1 SGHDT, CDR2 YYEEEE. The length of the CDR3 is 15 residues. DNA for the CDR3: TGTGCCAGCAGCTTGAAGGACAGGGATTCGGGAAAACTGTTTTTT. Its translation is CASSLKDRDSGKLFF.

The chain links TRBV4-2 to TRBJ2-7, with a tentative D call TRBD1 (5 bases). Germline assignment: CDR1 LGHNA and CDR2 YNFKEQ. V lost 1 base and J 3 bases, leaving 10 bases between the germline ends. The CDR3 runs 14 residues. For the CDR3, the DNA is TGTGCCAGCAGCCAAGGCCAGGGCGACTACGAGCAGTACTTC. It encodes CASSQGQGDYEQYF.

This rearrangement joins TRBV5-1 to TRBJ1-2; the D gene is possibly TRBD1 (5 bases). CDR3 length: 14 residues. V gave up 6 bases and J gave up 0 bases, with 12 bases separating them. The V gene's germline CDR1 is SGHRS and CDR2 YFSETQ. The CDR3 is CASTDSNTNYGYTF. Here the CDR3 DNA reads TGCGCCAGCACCGACAGCAACACTAACTATGGCTACACCTTC.

CDR3: CAALGGQLNSNEQFF. The CDR3 bases are TGTGCCGCCCTAGGGGGACAGCTTAACTCCAATGAGCAGTTCTTC. The genes are TRBV6-6 and TRBJ2-1, with 7 bases aligning to TRBD1. The CDR3 runs 15 residues. J gave up 6 bases and V 11 bases, and 16 bases lay outside the gene matches. The germline CDR1 and CDR2 sequences are MNHNY and SVGAGI (reference sequence).